A single sample is the source of the 28 T cell receptor beta chains below, sequenced in a study of cytomegalovirus exposure and HLA in healthy donors. In the PCR, 60 Vbeta and 13 Jbeta primers were used. The data were produced by immunoSEQ multiplex PCR, yet TCRdb's version contains in-frame clones alone and is incomplete. This table holds 100,000 to 150,000 clones, nearly 80% found once. Sequencing was done on a sample of PBMCs. The receptors come from a male donor in good health and CMV-seronegative.

This clone was seen just once. The chain employs TRBV2 and TRBJ2-2; 12 bases line up with TRBD2. The germline CDR1 and CDR2 sequences are SNHLY and FYNNEI. The CDR3 covers 19 residues. V lost 2 bases to trimming and J lost 5 bases; unmatched junction nucleotides: 12. The CDR3 sequence: CASSEPRLAGGLATGELFF. The CDR3 DNA is TGTGCCAGCAGTGAACCCCGTCTAGCGGGGGGGCTTGCTACCGGGGAGCTGTTTTTT.

This chain uses TRBV6-5 with TRBJ1-3, with D maybe TRBD1 (5 bases). Germline-derived CDR1 and CDR2 are MNHEY and SVGAGI. Trimming shortened V by 2 bases and J by 4 bases, and 12 bases separated the two germline ends. This CDR3 comprises 15 residues. The CDR3 spells CASSYGSGQGNTIYF. DNA of the CDR3: TGTGCCAGCAGTTACGGGTCAGGGCAAGGAAACACCATATATTTT.

V gene TRBV27 combines with J gene TRBJ2-3; TRBD1 agrees at 9 bases. Germline assignment: CDR1 MNHEY and CDR2 SMNVEV (reference sequence). The V gene end was trimmed by 5 bases and the J gene end by 1 base; junction bases not matched to a gene: 7. This CDR3 spans 16 amino acids. CDR3 region: CASSRPRQGGTDTQYF. The CDR3, as DNA: TGTGCCAGCAGTAGGCCGCGACAGGGGGGCACAGATACGCAGTATTTT.

The chain recombines TRBV19 with TRBJ1-5; 9 positions agree with TRBD1. Looked up from germline, CDR1 is LNHDA and CDR2 is SQIVND (reference sequence). The CDR3 runs to 17 residues. V dropped 4 bases and J dropped 7; count of bases not matched to a gene: 14. The CDR3 coding sequence is TGTGCCAGTAGTAGCGGACCGGGACAGGGAGTGGGACAGCCCCAGCATTTT. This translates into CASSSGPGQGVGQPQHF.

V gene TRBV4-3 combines with J gene TRBJ1-2; 7 bases are a match to TRBD1. The V segment lost 1 base and the J segment 5 bases; nucleotides outside the gene matches: 4. This CDR3 is 14 amino acids long. The germline V gene has CDR1 LGHNA and CDR2 YSLEER. CDR3 sequence: CASSQVRGQYGYTF. In nucleotides, the CDR3 is TGCGCCAGCAGCCAAGTGAGGGGGCAGTATGGCTACACCTTC.

The chain employs TRBV7-6 and TRBJ2-7; 10 bases agree with TRBD1. Germline V gives CDR1 SGHVS, CDR2 FNYEAQ. The ends lost 5 bases at V and 7 bases at J; junction bases unmatched: 8. There are 14 residues in the CDR3. CDR3 loop: CASSHRDRGGEQYF. CDR3 coding DNA: TGTGCCAGCAGCCACCGGGACAGGGGAGGGGAGCAGTACTTC.

With respect to this clone: Because it lacks the conserved phenylalanine or tryptophan at the end, this CDR3 is likely a read error. The gene calls are TRBV10-3 and TRBJ1-1; TRBD1 aligns across 8 bases. The CDR3 has 14 amino acids. Unmatched junction bases numbered 4, after V lost 3 bases and J lost 4 bases. The germline V gene encodes CDR1 ENHRY and CDR2 SYGVKD. CDR3 DNA: TGTGCCATCAGTGACTGGCAGGGGGCCACTGAAGCTTTCCTT. This encodes CAISDWQGATEAFL.

The CDR3 is CASSRGPGGLDQETQYF. The CDR3 DNA sequence: TGTGCCAGCAGCAGGGGGCCGGGCGGTCTCGACCAAGAGACCCAGTACTTC. The V call is TRBV5-5, the J call TRBJ2-5, with 7 bases matching TRBD1. This CDR3 has 17 amino acids. J was trimmed by 0 bases and V by 4 bases; bases with no gene match: 12. CDR1 and CDR2 from the germline V gene are SGHKS and YYEKEE (reference sequence).

This chain links TRBV27 with TRBJ1-6; 7 positions match TRBD1. V lost 4 bases, J lost 9 bases, and 9 bases stayed unmatched. CDR3 length equals 15 residues. CDR1 is MNHEY and CDR2 is SMNVEV in the germline V gene (reference sequence). The DNA for the CDR3 is TGTGCCAGCAGTTCCCGGGACAGCCCTCCTTCACCCCTCCACTTT. Its translation: CASSSRDSPPSPLHF.

The gene calls are TRBV30 and TRBJ1-4; TRBD1 might be the D (5 bases). Germline-derived CDR1 and CDR2 are GTSNPN and SVGIG (reference sequence). V was trimmed by 3 bases and J by 5 bases, leaving 10 bases between them. This CDR3 region has 13 residues. The CDR3: CAWSRGVNEKLFF. In DNA form, the CDR3 reads TGTGCCTGGAGCCGGGGGGTCAATGAAAAACTGTTTTTT.

The chain couples TRBV5-1 to TRBJ2-7; TRBD1 matches at 11 bases. The CDR3 loop spans 16 amino acids. Germline-derived CDR1 and CDR2 are SGHRS and YFSETQ. V shed 4 bases and J 0 bases; nucleotides not matched to a gene: 6. CDR3: CASSPGGQGGSYEQYF. For the CDR3, the DNA is TGCGCCAGCAGCCCAGGGGGACAGGGGGGCTCCTACGAGCAGTACTTC.

This clone was found a few times. The CDR3 nucleotides read TGCGCCAGCAGCTTGGAGGGGTATCCAGATACGCAGTATTTT. This codes for CASSLEGYPDTQYF. This sequence joins TRBV5-1 and TRBJ2-3, with D perhaps TRBD1 (5 bases). In germline, CDR1 is SGHRS, CDR2 YFSETQ. CDR3 length: 14 residues. Trimming took off 0 bases at V and 4 bases at J, with 9 bases between the two ends. Full variable domain (rest looked up from reference TRBV5-1 and TRBJ2-3): KAGVTQTPRYLIKTRGQQVTLSCSPISGHRSVSWYQQTPGQGLQFLFEYFSETQRNKGNFPGRFSGRQFSNSRSEMNVSTLELGDSALYLCASSLEGYPDTQYFGPGTRLTVL.

The V gene is TRBV2, the J gene TRBJ1-5, with 11 bases identical to TRBD1. This CDR3 has 17 amino acids. V lost 6 bases and J lost 1; bases outside the gene matches: 8. Germline lookup yields CDR1 SNHLY and CDR2 FYNNEI. CDR3 nucleotide sequence: TGTGCCAGCAGGGACAGGGGGCTAGTAGGGAGCAATCAGCCCCAGCATTTT. Amino acid sequence: CASRDRGLVGSNQPQHF.

This chain links TRBV6-6 with TRBJ2-1; TRBD2 aligns across 7 bases. With V trimmed by 6 bases and J by 5 bases, 7 bases remained unmatched. The CDR3 extends over 14 amino acids. Germline V gives CDR1 MNHNY, CDR2 SVGAGI (reference sequence). The CDR3 sequence: CASSGTTSNNEQFF. CDR3 DNA: TGTGCCAGCAGCGGGACTACCTCTAACAATGAGCAGTTCTTC.

This clone was detected only a few times. The chain employs TRBV19 and TRBJ1-4, with TRBD1 as a possible D gene (6 bases). Trimming took 0 bases from V and 4 from J, leaving 18 bases between them. Germline lookup yields CDR1 LNHDA and CDR2 SQIVND (reference sequence). The CDR3 spans 18 residues. The CDR3 here is CASSIDLWGRGGNEKLFF. In DNA form, the CDR3 reads TGTGCCAGTAGTATAGATCTCTGGGGCAGGGGCGGTAATGAAAAACTGTTTTTT.

This clone is a singleton in its sample. This chain uses TRBV18 with TRBJ1-1; 12 bases map to TRBD1. V trimming: 4 bases; J trimming: 5 bases; junction bases outside the gene matches: 5. This CDR3 is built from 15 residues. In germline, CDR1 is KGHSH, CDR2 LQKENI. As DNA, the CDR3 is TGTGCCAGCTCACGGGGACAGGGGGCGGGAACTGAAGCTTTCTTT. Amino acid sequence: CASSRGQGAGTEAFF. Using reference TRBV18 and TRBJ1-1 for the parts outside the CDR3, the full variable domain is NAGVMQNPRHLVRRRGQEARLRCSPMKGHSHVYWYRQLPEEGLKFMVYLQKENIIDESGMPKERFSAEFPKEGPSILRIQQVVRGDSAAYFCASSRGQGAGTEAFFGQGTRLTVV.

CDR3 amino acids: CASSVQGPLDTIYF. CDR3 bases: TGTGCCAGCAGCGTACAGGGGCCTCTGGACACCATATATTTT. The chain couples TRBV11-1 to TRBJ1-3, with 7 bases fitting TRBD1. CDR3 length equals 14 residues. Trimming removed 5 bases from V and 8 bases from J; junction bases left unmatched: 9. The germline gives CDR1 SGHAT, CDR2 FQDESV (reference sequence).

The rearrangement joins TRBV9 to TRBJ2-7, with D perhaps matching TRBD2 (5 bases). The V gene's germline CDR1 is SGDLS and CDR2 YYNGEE. Trimming removed 4 bases at V and 0 bases at J, with 11 bases between. The CDR3 loop spans 14 amino acids. DNA of the CDR3: TGTGCCAGCAGCTCCGGACTCTTCTCCTACGAGCAGTACTTC. Translation: CASSSGLFSYEQYF.

The rearrangement joins TRBV18 to TRBJ1-4; 9 nucleotides line up with TRBD1. Losses at the gene ends were 5 bases for V and 4 bases for J; bases not matched to a gene: 2. CDR1 and CDR2 (germline): KGHSH, LQKENI. CDR3 length: 14 residues. This CDR3 reads CASSLDRGNEKLFF. The CDR3 DNA is TGTGCCAGCTCATTGGACAGGGGTAATGAAAAACTGTTTTTT.

This clone was observed a few times. This rearrangement joins TRBV4-3 to TRBJ1-5; 9 bases fit TRBD1. Germline V gene sequence: CDR1 LGHNA, CDR2 YSLEER. The V gene end was trimmed by 6 bases and the J gene end by 6 bases; junction bases not matched to a gene: 9. The CDR3 covers 15 residues. CDR3 DNA: TGCGCCAGCAGTCAGGAACAGGGGGCGTTTCAGCCCCAGCATTTT. This translates into CASSQEQGAFQPQHF.

The V call is TRBV9, the J call TRBJ1-2; 10 nucleotides line up with TRBD1. CDR1 is SGDLS, CDR2 YYNGEE, per germline. The CDR3 has 14 residues. The trim removed 4 bases at V and 8 bases at J, leaving 8 bases unmatched. The CDR3 protein is CASSPMTGGRGYTF. In nucleotides, the CDR3 is TGTGCCAGCAGCCCCATGACAGGGGGCCGAGGCTACACCTTC.

The rearrangement uses TRBV19 and TRBJ1-5; no clear D. The CDR3 sequence is 13 residues long. Germline CDR1 is LNHDA and CDR2 is SQIVND (reference sequence). V lost 4 bases, J lost 3 bases, and 7 bases lay in between. CDR3 region: CASSTSVNQPQHF. Here the CDR3 DNA reads TGTGCCAGTAGTACCAGTGTCAATCAGCCCCAGCATTTT.

J is TRBJ2-3 and V is TRBV6-1, with TRBD1 as a possible D gene (7 bases). The CDR3 contains 15 residues. The V and J ends lost 2 bases and 4 bases respectively, with 13 bases between them. Germline V gene sequence: CDR1 MNHNS, CDR2 SASEGT. The CDR3 bases are TGTGCCAGCAGTGAATCGGTCAGGGGGGCAGATACGCAGTATTTT. Translation gives CASSESVRGADTQYF.

This clone was seen more than once but under ten times. This sequence joins TRBV6-6 and TRBJ1-4; D perhaps matches TRBD1 (5 bases). V shed 10 bases and J shed 4 bases, with 16 bases lying between them. The germline gives CDR1 MNHNY, CDR2 SVGAGI (reference sequence). The CDR3 totals 14 residues. CDR3 amino acids: CAICPGTGNEKLFF. CDR3 sequence (DNA): TGTGCCATCTGCCCCGGGACTGGTAATGAAAAACTGTTTTTT.

The genes are TRBV18 and TRBJ1-6, with 8 bases matching TRBD1. The length of the CDR3 is 15 residues. Per the germline V gene, CDR1 is KGHSH and CDR2 is LQKENI. With V trimmed by 5 bases and J by 7 bases, 7 bases remained unmatched. The CDR3 nucleotides are TGTGCCAGCTCATCGGACAGGGTCGAAAATTCACCCCTCCACTTT. This codes for CASSSDRVENSPLHF.

The chain carries TRBV19 and TRBJ2-3, with 7 positions matching TRBD1. The CDR3 spans 15 residues. Per the germline V gene, CDR1 is LNHDA and CDR2 is SQIVND (reference sequence). After removal of 7 bases from V and 0 bases from J, the junction contained 7 bases not matched to a gene. CDR3 residues: CASTPRQGSTDTQYF. The CDR3 DNA reads TGTGCCAGTACCCCCCGACAGGGCAGCACAGATACGCAGTATTTT.

This sequence joins TRBV5-1 and TRBJ2-3; D uncertain. The V and J ends lost 0 bases and 2 bases respectively, with 10 bases between them. Per germline, CDR1 SGHRS and CDR2 YFSETQ. This CDR3 is built from 15 residues. The CDR3 protein is CASSLGRADTDTQYF. DNA for the CDR3: TGCGCCAGCAGCTTGGGACGCGCGGACACAGATACGCAGTATTTT.

The chain employs TRBV6-5 and TRBJ2-3; possible D gene TRBD1, 5 bases. Deletions cut 2 bases from V and 2 bases from J, with 11 bases between. From germline, CDR1 is MNHEY and CDR2 SVGAGI. CDR3 length: 15 amino acids. CDR3 in amino acids: CASSYVQANTDTQYF. For the CDR3, the DNA is TGTGCCAGCAGTTACGTACAGGCCAACACAGATACGCAGTATTTT.